This T cell receptor beta chain was sequenced for a study of shared clonotypes between healthy human individuals. At the level of the study: The study drew on a couple of women and a few men aged 18 to 49 as donors. Each donor had three CD4 naive, three CD4 memory, two CD8 naive and one CD8 memory plate. Study-wide points: Despite large depth, sorted-subset datasets appeared incompletely sequenced. Researchers sampled only blood; tissue repertoires likely differ.

The method was immunoSEQ multiplex PCR; TCRdb's version includes in-frame clones alone and lacks a portion of them. The sample contains approximately 2,200,000 clones, 90% to 95% of which appear only once. CDR1 and CDR2 from the germline V gene are MNHNY and SVGAGI (reference sequence). The CDR3 is 14 residues long. The germline V and J ends were trimmed by 2 bases and 1 base, with 7 bases remaining between them. As for this clone: The antigen is unknown.

Naive CD8 cells were CD45RO-negative, positively selected for CCR7, excluding terminally differentiated effector memory CD45RA+ cells. Specimen: naive CD8+ T cells from PBMCs. The receptor comes from a young man in good health. Some clones in this sample may be carry-over from other donors' samples. The chain combines TRBV6-6 with TRBJ2-3; tentative D call: TRBD2 (6 bases). CDR3 sequence: CASSYRGGTDTQYF. The DNA for the CDR3 is TGTGCCAGCAGTTACCGCGGGGGCACAGATACGCAGTATTTT.